The rows below give T cell receptor beta chains drawn from one sample of a study of blood T cell repertoires in COVID-19. Repertoires were generated with immunoSEQ multiplex PCR, while TCRdb's copy carries only in-frame clones and drops some. Among about 170,000 clones listed, roughly 80% were seen once. Sequenced: peripheral blood. Receptor source: a man aged 18 to 29 with active or convalescent COVID-19. CDR3s include the opening cysteine and the closing phenylalanine or tryptophan. D genes are given only for firm matches. Some rows have no size entry. The others give once, few or many, or a class for an expanded clone.

j_call | v_call | d_call | clone_size | cdr3_nt | cdr3_aa
TRBJ1-2 | TRBV5-1 | - | once | TGCGCCAGCAGCTTGGGGGACTCGTCTTATGGCTACACCTTC | CASSLGDSSYGYTF
TRBJ1-5 | TRBV15 | TRBD1 | - | TGTGCCACCCGGACAGGGGATCATCAGCCCCAGCATTTT | CATRTGDHQPQHF
TRBJ2-3 | TRBV5-1 | TRBD1 | - | TGCGCCAGCAGCTTGGTTGGACAGGGACAAGATACGCAGTATTTT | CASSLVGQGQDTQYF
TRBJ2-1 | TRBV7-9 | TRBD1 | - | TGTGCCAGCAGCCCGGGACAGTATTTTAGGAATGAGCAGTTCTTC | CASSPGQYFRNEQFF
TRBJ2-7 | TRBV10-3 | - | - | TGTGCCATCAGTGAGACAGGGGTCGGGGGCGAGCAGTACTTC | CAISETGVGGEQYF
TRBJ2-1 | TRBV6-5 | TRBD1 | - | TGTGCCAGCAGCCGACAGGGGGCGCACAATGAGCAGTTCTTC | CASSRQGAHNEQFF
TRBJ1-2 | TRBV19 | TRBD1 | - | TGTGCCAGTAGTACAACCGGACAGGGCCACTATGGCTACACCTTC | CASSTTGQGHYGYTF
TRBJ1-5 | TRBV19 | - | - | TGTGCCAGTAGTATAGGCCAGGGGCCCCAGCATTTT | CASSIGQGPQHF
TRBJ2-3 | TRBV2 | TRBD2 | - | TGTGCCAGCAGTTCCGGGACTAGCGGGGGGGCCTCAGATACGCAGTATTTT | CASSSGTSGGASDTQYF
TRBJ1-6 | TRBV28 | - | once | TGTGCCAGCAGTACATCGAATCGACGGGATAGACCCCTCCACTTT | CASSTSNRRDRPLHF
TRBJ1-2 | TRBV25-1 | TRBD1 | - | TGTGCCAGCAGTGATTCCCCGACAGGGGAAGGCTATGGCTACACCTTC | CASSDSPTGEGYGYTF
TRBJ1-5 | TRBV6-5 | - | - | TGTGCCAGCAGTTCCCCGACAGATAGCAATCAGCCCCAGCATTTT | CASSSPTDSNQPQHF
TRBJ1-1 | TRBV6-2/TRBV6-3 | TRBD1 | - | TGTGCCAGCAGTTCCCTGACAGGGCGGAACACTGAAGCTTTCTTT | CASSSLTGRNTEAFF
TRBJ2-2 | TRBV7-3 | - | - | TGTGCCAGCAGCTTACAAAGCCCTACTTTCACCGGGGAGCTGTTTTTT | CASSLQSPTFTGELFF
TRBJ2-1 | TRBV19 | - | - | TGTGCCAGTAGTATAGGCCCAGGGAAATACAATGAGCAGTTCTTC | CASSIGPGKYNEQFF
TRBJ2-1 | TRBV9 | TRBD2 | - | TGTGCCAGCAGCGTGGGACTAGCGGGGTACAATGAGCAGTTCTTC | CASSVGLAGYNEQFF
TRBJ2-1 | TRBV6-5 | - | - | TGTGCCAGCAGTTACTCGAGGAGCTCCTACAATGAGCAGTTCTTC | CASSYSRSSYNEQFF
TRBJ2-5 | TRBV13 | TRBD1 | few | TGTGCCAGCAGCCTTGGGACAGGGGGCTTAGTCAGAGAGACCCAGTACTTC | CASSLGTGGLVRETQYF
TRBJ2-5 | TRBV5-4 | TRBD1 | - | TGTGCCAGCAGCTCCGGGACAGGGGAACAAGAGACCCAGTACTTC | CASSSGTGEQETQYF
TRBJ1-1 | TRBV11-1 | - | - | TGTGCCAGCAGCTTACAGGGGAGGGCCGAAGCTTTCTTT | CASSLQGRAEAFF
TRBJ2-5 | TRBV19 | TRBD1 | once | TGTGCCAGTAGTATGGAGTGGCAGGGGGTAAGGGAGACCCAGTACTTC | CASSMEWQGVRETQYF
TRBJ1-5 | TRBV10-3 | - | - | TGTGCCATCAGTGAGTCGCTTGGAGATCAGCCCCAGCATTTT | CAISESLGDQPQHF
TRBJ2-7 | TRBV28 | TRBD1 | - | TGTGCCAGCACCTCAATGGGTATCAGGGGGTCGGGGGAGCAGTACTTC | CASTSMGIRGSGEQYF
TRBJ1-2 | TRBV5-1 | TRBD1 | - | TGCGCCAGCAGCTTGGGTGGACAGGGGGCGTATGGCTACACCTTC | CASSLGGQGAYGYTF